The 14 T cell receptor beta chains given below trace back to one sample, sequenced in a study of OX40 agonist ivuxolimab in advanced cancers. Libraries were prepared through the immunoSEQ multiplex PCR assay. What TCRdb holds here is the immuneACCESS table cut down to in-frame rearrangements. Part of the clones is not present; checked against another copy, under half of the missing clones reflect an unresolved V gene, and the others are unexplained. Counted in this sample were around 20,000 clones; 74% of them appeared once. Clones ranked in the top ten supply about a third of the sample. The sample was CD4+ or CD8+ T cells sorted from blood, taken in a trial of the OX40 agonist ivuxolimab. All receptors derive from an adult with an advanced solid tumor such as melanoma, head and neck, liver or kidney cancer.

The CDR3 sequence: CASSIGTSGMEGTGELFF. The CDR3 DNA follows: TGTGCCAGCAGCATAGGGACTAGCGGGATGGAGGGCACCGGGGAGCTGTTTTTT. V usage is TRBV7-3 and J usage is TRBJ2-2; 13 nucleotides match TRBD2. The CDR3 has 18 residues. Germline V gene data show CDR1 as SGHTA and CDR2 as FQGTGA. V trimming: 5 bases; J trimming: 4 bases; junction bases outside the gene matches: 10.

The chain recombines TRBV6-5 with TRBJ2-1; perhaps TRBD1 as D (6 bases). V was shortened by 0 bases and J by 4 bases, with 10 bases between the two germline ends. CDR3 length equals 15 residues. Per germline, CDR1 MNHEY and CDR2 SVGAGI. CDR3 sequence reads: CASSYSRQVYNEQFF. The CDR3, as DNA: TGTGCCAGCAGTTACTCGAGACAGGTATACAATGAGCAGTTCTTC.

This clone was counted a single time. V usage is TRBV9 and J usage is TRBJ2-5, with D possibly matching TRBD2 (6 bases). V lost 0 bases and J 4 bases, leaving 13 bases between the germline ends. Germline CDR1 is SGDLS and CDR2 is YYNGEE. The length of the CDR3 is 15 residues. In DNA form, the CDR3 reads TGTGCCAGCAGCGTAGTGGGCTCCGGGGGAGAGACCCAGTACTTC. Translated: CASSVVGSGGETQYF.

This chain uses TRBV18 with TRBJ2-3; 10 bases line up with TRBD1. CDR3 length: 16 amino acids. Germline lookup yields CDR1 KGHSH and CDR2 LQKENI. Trimming at V came to 6 bases and at J to 5 bases, leaving 11 bases not matched to a gene. Here the CDR3 reads CASSQAAGTGVDTQYF. CDR3 coding DNA: TGTGCCAGCTCCCAGGCCGCCGGGACAGGGGTAGATACGCAGTATTTT. Supplemented by reference TRBV18 and TRBJ2-3, the full variable domain reads NAGVMQNPRHLVRRRGQEARLRCSPMKGHSHVYWYRQLPEEGLKFMVYLQKENIIDESGMPKERFSAEFPKEGPSILRIQQVVRGDSAAYFCASSQAAGTGVDTQYFGPGTRLTVL.

This chain uses TRBV5-3 with TRBJ2-3; a possible D gene is TRBD1 (5 bases). Being an ORF, TRBV5-3 has a function that is uncertain. CDR3 size: 17 residues. V gave up 2 bases and J gave up 2 bases, with 18 bases separating them. This CDR3 reads CARSLVQGRGLTDTQYF. The CDR3 DNA follows: TGTGCCAGAAGCTTAGTCCAGGGAAGGGGTCTCACAGATACGCAGTATTTT.

The sample holds a few counts of this clone. The rearrangement links TRBV19 to TRBJ1-6; TRBD1 is a possible D gene (5 bases). CDR3 length: 13 amino acids. Trimming stripped 10 bases from V and 7 bases from J, with 14 bases between. The germline V gene has CDR1 LNHDA and CDR2 SQIVND (reference sequence). The CDR3 sequence is CATSGAGNSPLHF. The CDR3 DNA reads as TGTGCCACCTCCGGGGCGGGAAATTCACCCCTCCACTTT.

The CDR3 reads CASSPFAGYEQYF. The CDR3 DNA reads as TGTGCCAGCAGTCCCTTCGCCGGCTACGAGCAGTACTTC. V is TRBV27 and J is TRBJ2-7; D gene uncertain. Between the trimmed V and J ends, which lost 5 bases and 3 bases, there was a span of 11 bases. The germline CDR1 and CDR2 sequences are MNHEY and SMNVEV (reference sequence). CDR3 length: 13 residues.

This clone is a singleton in its sample. This chain links TRBV28 with TRBJ2-5; 7 bases are shared with TRBD1. Germline V lookup: CDR1 MDHEN, CDR2 SYDVKM. CDR3 length: 13 residues. Germline trimming cut 6 bases from V and 2 bases from J; bases unmatched to any gene: 3. Written as DNA, the CDR3 is TGTGCCAGCAGAGACAGGGTTCAAGAGACCCAGTACTTC. It specifies CASRDRVQETQYF.

This clone turned up a few times. The chain has TRBV4-1 and TRBJ1-1; 7 bases are a match to TRBD1. The length of the CDR3 is 15 residues. J was trimmed by 4 bases and V by 2 bases; bases with no gene match: 7. CDR1 MGHRA and CDR2 YSYEKL come from the germline V gene. CDR3 sequence reads: CASSQSQGTGTEAFF. CDR3 in DNA: TGCGCCAGCAGCCAATCACAGGGGACGGGCACTGAAGCTTTCTTT.

The J gene is TRBJ1-1, the V gene TRBV9; the D is unclear. V lost 2 bases and J lost 3, with 8 bases in between. The germline V gene has CDR1 SGDLS and CDR2 YYNGEE. The CDR3 is made up of 13 amino acids. CDR3 nucleotides: TGTGCCAGCAGCGTCTCGATTCACACTGAAGCTTTCTTT. It translates to CASSVSIHTEAFF. Together with reference TRBV9 and TRBJ1-1, the CDR3 gives the full variable domain: DSGVTQTPKHLITATGQRVTLRCSPRSGDLSVYWYQQSLDQGLQFLIQYYNGEERAKGNILERFSAQQFPDLHSELNLSSLELGDSALYFCASSVSIHTEAFFGQGTRLTVV.

This CDR3 reads CASSLGNRVADYNEQFF. The CDR3 DNA follows: TGTGCCAGCAGCTTAGGGAATAGGGTAGCGGACTACAATGAGCAGTTCTTC. The chain employs TRBV7-9 and TRBJ2-1; possible D gene TRBD2, 6 bases. This CDR3 contains 17 residues. Germline V gene lookup returns CDR1 SEHNR and CDR2 FQNEAQ (reference sequence). V shed 1 base and J shed 3 bases, with 16 bases lying between them.

V is TRBV5-1 and J is TRBJ2-3; D not resolved. The CDR3 sequence is 15 residues long. Germline V gives CDR1 SGHRS, CDR2 YFSETQ. The germline V and J ends were trimmed by 3 bases and 2 bases, with 13 bases remaining between them. The CDR3 protein is CASSWVRAHTDTQYF. The CDR3 nucleotides read TGCGCCAGCAGCTGGGTCCGGGCCCACACAGATACGCAGTATTTT.

The V gene is TRBV19, the J gene TRBJ1-5, with 9 bases that match TRBD1. The V segment lost 7 bases and the J segment 7 bases; nucleotides outside the gene matches: 5. The CDR3 covers 13 residues. Germline V lookup: CDR1 LNHDA, CDR2 SQIVND (reference sequence). Written as DNA, the CDR3 is TGTGCCAGTACCGGGACAGGGTTACAGCCCCAGCATTTT. Encoded protein: CASTGTGLQPQHF.

The chain is built from TRBV4-3 and TRBJ2-7, with TRBD1 matching 8 bases. V was clipped by 3 bases and J by 3 bases; unmatched bases: 7. This CDR3 is 15 amino acids long. Germline CDR1 LGHNA, CDR2 YSLEER. The CDR3 sequence is CASSHGQGGGYEQYF. CDR3 sequence (DNA): TGCGCCAGCAGCCACGGACAGGGAGGTGGCTACGAGCAGTACTTC.